This T cell receptor (beta chain) is drawn from a study of response to subunit inactivated influenza vaccine. TCRdb re-called the RT-PCR reads through MiXCR, storing one row per CDR3 protein. This sample yields about 620,000 distinct CDR3 sequences, of which over 9.5% are seen a single time; 10% belongs to the top ten. This CDR3 spans 14 amino acids. The trim removed 7 bases at V and 5 bases at J, leaving 5 bases unmatched. The specimen comprised PBMCs from blood, sampled on the day of vaccination. This clonotype was obtained from a man between 50 and 59 years old who received an inactivated influenza vaccine. The genes are TRBV12-3 or TRBV12-4 and TRBJ2-1, with 10 positions matching TRBD2. The CDR3 loop is CASTYGLADNEQFF. In DNA, the CDR3 is TGTGCCAGCACCTATGGACTAGCGGACAATGAGCAGTTCTTC.